This entry concerns a single T cell receptor beta chain. Its antigen is as yet unknown. PCR was performed using 60 Vbeta and 13 Jbeta primers. Clones were read by immunoSEQ multiplex PCR, and TCRdb kept only the in-frame ones, dropping some. The sample records some 80,000 clones, more than 60% being singletons. The data were obtained in a study of cytomegalovirus exposure and HLA in healthy donors. General study findings and limits: It emerged from a later analysis that several of the most significant clusters appeared to be linked to common viral pathogens. Information on immune exposure was restricted to one variable (CMV serostatus).

Sequenced: PBMCs. The clonotype comes from a human donor in good health.

Written as DNA, the CDR3 is TGTGCCAGCAGCTTCGGGCTAGCGGGGGAAGATACGCAGTATTTT. Translating gives CASSFGLAGEDTQYF. The J gene is TRBJ2-3, the V gene TRBV5-4; 10 nucleotides align to TRBD2. CDR3 length equals 15 residues. The V gene's germline CDR1 is SGHNT and CDR2 YYREEE (reference sequence). The J segment lost 5 bases and the V segment lost 2 bases, leaving 5 bases of the junction unmatched.